The 3 T cell receptor beta chains given below trace back to one sample, sequenced in a study of radiation and T cells in renal cell carcinoma (dated by TCRdb to about 2020). In light of the paper, this sample's time point label describes: blood 4 weeks post-SBRT, at nephrectomy. Interpreted using the paper, the treatment or condition label stands for: 15 Gy SBRT to primary tumor, nephrectomy 4 weeks later. The method behind the library was the immunoSEQ multiplex PCR assay. TCRdb provides this immuneACCESS table in a form limited to in-frame rearrangements. Some clones are lacking; in checked studies, under half of them reflect an unresolved V gene, and why the rest are absent is not known. This sample gives around 100,000 clones in total; 75% to 85% of them show up just once. Of the sample, approximately 7.7% is held by the ten largest clones. Sequenced material: blood, taken from a patient whose treatment included radiotherapy and nephrectomy. The receptors here all came from a man aged 55 to 70 with renal cell carcinoma.

The chain couples TRBV11-3 to TRBJ2-1; 10 nucleotides align to TRBD2. V lost 1 base and J lost 5; bases outside the gene matches: 8. The CDR3 is 17 residues long. Per the germline V gene, CDR1 is SGHNT and CDR2 is YENEEA. CDR3 DNA: TGTGCCAGCAGCTTAGGGGTTAGCGGGAGGCCAGACAATGAGCAGTTCTTC. Encoded protein: CASSLGVSGRPDNEQFF.

The chain carries TRBV6-5 and TRBJ2-5, with 11 bases matching TRBD2. Germline V gene lookup returns CDR1 MNHEY and CDR2 SVGAGI. The CDR3 consists of 13 residues. J gave up 5 bases and V 6 bases, and 2 bases lay outside the gene matches. For the CDR3, the DNA is TGTGCCAGCAGACTAGCGGGAGTTGAGACCCAGTACTTC. Translated: CASRLAGVETQYF.

V gene TRBV7-8 combines with J gene TRBJ2-5, with D unclear. This CDR3 has 12 residues. V was trimmed by 5 bases and J by 5 bases, leaving 9 bases between them. Looked up from germline, CDR1 is SGHVS and CDR2 is FQNEAQ. Here the CDR3 DNA reads TGTGCCAGCAGCCCCGGCGCGGAGACCCAGTACTTC. It encodes CASSPGAETQYF.